The clone carrying this T cell receptor (beta chain) occurred a few times. What it binds is unknown. Only in-frame clones appear in the TCRdb table, and some are missing; sequencing was by immunoSEQ multiplex PCR. The sample lists roughly 14,000 clones, over 55% occurring once. Per germline, CDR1 KGHSH and CDR2 LQKENI. This CDR3 is 13 amino acids long. V was pared by 3 bases and J by 7 bases, with 10 bases between. This record belongs to a study of vaccination effects on CD4 cells after COVID-19. Study conclusions and caveats: At late timepoints after vaccination, vaccine- and infection-induced clones shrank markedly.

In the ViraFEST assay, antigen-specific CD4+ clonotypes were identified by expansion after peptide-pool stimulation. On roughly day 10 of culture, CD4+ T cells were separated out. All participants had two doses of either the BNT162b2 or mRNA-1273 vaccine. The study found no prior SARS-CoV-2 infection in the vaccine recipients, who tested negative for nucleocapsid antibodies. The receptor was derived from a human donor who received a COVID-19 vaccine. The sample consisted of CD4+ T cells from PBMCs cultured with SARS-CoV-2 spike peptides, taken after COVID-19 vaccination. The V call is TRBV18, the J call TRBJ1-5; D possibly corresponds to TRBD1 (6 bases). The CDR3 DNA follows: TGTGCCAGCTCACCGACTACAGGGCAGCCCCAGCATTTT. Protein product: CASSPTTGQPQHF.